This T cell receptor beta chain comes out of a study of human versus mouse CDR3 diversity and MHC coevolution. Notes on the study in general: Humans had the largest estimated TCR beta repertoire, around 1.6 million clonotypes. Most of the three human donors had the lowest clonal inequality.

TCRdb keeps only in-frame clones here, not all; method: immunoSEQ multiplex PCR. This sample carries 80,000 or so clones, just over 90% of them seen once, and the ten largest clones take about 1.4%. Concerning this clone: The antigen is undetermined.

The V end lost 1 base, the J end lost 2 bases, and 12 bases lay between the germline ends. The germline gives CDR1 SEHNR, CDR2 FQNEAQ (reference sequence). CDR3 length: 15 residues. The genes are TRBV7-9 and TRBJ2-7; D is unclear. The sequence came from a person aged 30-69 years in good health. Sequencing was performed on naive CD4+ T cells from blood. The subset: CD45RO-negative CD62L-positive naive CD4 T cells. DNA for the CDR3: TGTGCCAGCAGCTTAGACCGTCCGAGAGCCTACGAGCAGTACTTC. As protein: CASSLDRPRAYEQYF.